The rows below give T cell receptor beta chains drawn from one sample of a study of cytomegalovirus exposure and HLA in healthy donors. The data were produced by immunoSEQ multiplex PCR, yet TCRdb's version contains in-frame clones alone and is incomplete. The sample has around 91,000 clones, around 80% seen once. Material: PBMCs. All receptors come from a male donor in good health and CMV-seropositive. The CDR3 runs from the conserved cysteine through the conserved F or W. D genes are given only for firm matches. A clone size is listed for some rows: how often the clone was seen (once, few, many), or a class if it is expanded.

size: -; D: TRBD1; J: TRBJ1-5; V: TRBV29-1; DNA: TGCAGCGTCGCAGGGGGCGCGAGCAATCAGCCCCAGCATTTT; CDR3: CSVAGGASNQPQHF
size: few; D: TRBD2; J: TRBJ2-1; V: TRBV30; DNA: TGTGCCTGGCGACTAGCGGGGGCCCTTTACAATGAGCAGTTCTTC; CDR3: CAWRLAGALYNEQFF
size: -; D: -; J: TRBJ2-7; V: TRBV5-1; DNA: TGCGCCAGCAGCCCAGGGACCTACGAGCAGTACTTC; CDR3: CASSPGTYEQYF
size: -; D: TRBD1; J: TRBJ2-1; V: TRBV9; DNA: TGTGCCAGCACCACCGACAGGGGAGAGGGTGAGCAGTTCTTC; CDR3: CASTTDRGEGEQFF
size: -; D: -; J: TRBJ1-5; V: TRBV11-3; DNA: TGTGCCAGCAGCTTAGAGCCCTGGAGGGCCAATCAGCCCCAGCATTTT; CDR3: CASSLEPWRANQPQHF
size: -; D: -; J: TRBJ2-3; V: TRBV11-3; DNA: TGTGCCAGCAGCTTAACAGGGCTCACAGATACGCAGTATTTT; CDR3: CASSLTGLTDTQYF
size: -; D: -; J: TRBJ1-3; V: TRBV7-6; DNA: TGTGCCAGCAGCTTAGCGGGGGGACGGACCTCTGGAAACACCATATATTTT; CDR3: CASSLAGGRTSGNTIYF
size: -; D: -; J: TRBJ2-7; V: TRBV30; DNA: TGTGCCTGGAGCCCGGGGTACGAGCAGTACTTC; CDR3: CAWSPGYEQYF
size: -; D: TRBD1; J: TRBJ1-1; V: TRBV7-9; DNA: TGTGCCAGCAGCTCCGACAGGGCCTTAGCTTTCTTT; CDR3: CASSSDRALAFF
size: few; D: TRBD1; J: TRBJ1-3; V: TRBV30; DNA: TGTGCCTGGAGGGCCACGGGACAGGGCCTCTTATACTCTGGAAACACCATATATTTT; CDR3: CAWRATGQGLLYSGNTIYF
size: few; D: -; J: TRBJ2-1; V: TRBV5-1; DNA: TGCGCCAGCAGCTTGACCGGAGGATACAATGAGCAGTTCTTC; CDR3: CASSLTGGYNEQFF
size: -; D: TRBD1; J: TRBJ1-5; V: TRBV2; DNA: TGTGCCAGCACTACGACAGGGGGACCCAATCAGCCCCAGCATTTT; CDR3: CASTTTGGPNQPQHF
size: once; D: TRBD1; J: TRBJ2-7; V: TRBV29-1; DNA: TGCAGCGTAGAGACAGGGAGCTCCTACGAGCAGTACTTC; CDR3: CSVETGSSYEQYF
size: -; D: -; J: TRBJ2-3; V: TRBV7-9; DNA: TGTGCCAGCAGCTTGGGCAGAAGCACAGATACGCAGTATTTT; CDR3: CASSLGRSTDTQYF
size: -; D: -; J: TRBJ2-7; V: TRBV19; DNA: TGTGCCAGTACCGCGGGCAGCTCCTACGAGCAGTACTTC; CDR3: CASTAGSSYEQYF
size: -; D: -; J: TRBJ1-4; V: TRBV4-1; DNA: TGCGCCAGCAGCCAAGATCCGGGGGGGGCAACTAATGAAAAACTGTTTTTT; CDR3: CASSQDPGGATNEKLFF
size: -; D: -; J: TRBJ1-3; V: TRBV7-2; DNA: TGTGCCAGCAGCTCTCTGCAATACCGGGAGTCAAGAAACACCATATATTTT; CDR3: CASSSLQYRESRNTIYF
size: once; D: -; J: TRBJ1-5; V: TRBV6-5; DNA: TGTGCCAGCAGTTCCGGCGGACAGCTCAATCAGCCCCAGCATTTT; CDR3: CASSSGGQLNQPQHF
size: -; D: -; J: TRBJ2-3; V: TRBV6-5; DNA: TGTGCCAGCAGGACAGTGTCAGATACGCAGTATTTT; CDR3: CASRTVSDTQYF
size: -; D: TRBD2; J: TRBJ2-3; V: TRBV19; DNA: TGTGCCAGTAGTGGTAGCGGGGCTAGCACAGATACGCAGTATTTT; CDR3: CASSGSGASTDTQYF
size: -; D: TRBD2; J: TRBJ2-3; V: TRBV5-1; DNA: TGCGCCAGCAGCCGATGGACTAGCGGAGTGGGGACAGATACGCAGTATTTT; CDR3: CASSRWTSGVGTDTQYF
size: -; D: -; J: TRBJ1-4; V: TRBV18; DNA: TGTGCCAGCTCACCACGAGGAGATGAAAAACTGTTTTTT; CDR3: CASSPRGDEKLFF
size: -; D: -; J: TRBJ2-1; V: TRBV27; DNA: TGTGCCAGCAGGGCAACTATAAGGATAAGAAATGAGCAGTTCTTC; CDR3: CASRATIRIRNEQFF
size: few; D: -; J: TRBJ2-3; V: TRBV9; DNA: TGTGCCAGCAGCGTAGCTAAGGATACGCAGTATTTT; CDR3: CASSVAKDTQYF
size: -; D: -; J: TRBJ1-1; V: TRBV7-9; DNA: TGTGCCAGCAGCTTGGACTACATGAACACTGAAGCTTTCTTT; CDR3: CASSLDYMNTEAFF
size: -; D: TRBD2; J: TRBJ2-7; V: TRBV27; DNA: TGTGCCAGCAGTAAGGGACTAGCGGGAATCCTATCCTACGAGCAGTACTTC; CDR3: CASSKGLAGILSYEQYF
size: -; D: TRBD2; J: TRBJ2-7; V: TRBV15; DNA: TGTGCCACCGGTGCAGGACTAGGAGGCTACGAGCAGTACTTC; CDR3: CATGAGLGGYEQYF
size: -; D: TRBD1; J: TRBJ1-4; V: TRBV10-3; DNA: TGTGCCATCAGTGCAGGGGGCAAAAATGAAAAACTGTTTTTT; CDR3: CAISAGGKNEKLFF
size: -; D: TRBD1; J: TRBJ1-5; V: TRBV30; DNA: TGTGCCTGGAGTAGAGGAGCAGGGGGCTCGAGCAATCAGCCCCAGCATTTT; CDR3: CAWSRGAGGSSNQPQHF
size: once; D: -; J: TRBJ2-5; V: TRBV13; DNA: TGTGCCAGCAGCTTAGGAGGGCTAGCAGAGACCCAGTACTTC; CDR3: CASSLGGLAETQYF
size: once; D: TRBD2; J: TRBJ2-1; V: TRBV7-9; DNA: TGTGCCAGCAGCCTCGGGGCTAGCGGTAATTACTACAATGAGCAGTTCTTC; CDR3: CASSLGASGNYYNEQFF
size: -; D: -; J: TRBJ1-5; V: TRBV19; DNA: TGTGCCAGTAGTCCAGCGGTAGGGAAGCCCCAGCATTTT; CDR3: CASSPAVGKPQHF